The next 8 T cell receptor beta chains were all read from a single sample in a study of identical twins. MiXCR was run by TCRdb on the 5' RACE reads, yielding one entry per CDR3 protein. This sample has roughly 350,000 distinct CDR3 sequences, with roughly 10% found just once. Sequenced material: naive T cells sorted from blood. The source of these receptors is a woman aged 50 to 60 in good health.

This clonotype was seen more than once but under ten times. The chain uses TRBV24-1 and TRBJ2-2; D is unresolved. Per germline, CDR1 KGHDR and CDR2 SFDVKD. The CDR3 spans 14 residues. With 6 bases removed from V and 2 bases from J, the gap between germline ends came to 9 bases. In DNA form, the CDR3 reads TGTGCCACCAGTCGGTCGGATAACACCGGGGAGCTGTTTTTT. This sequence encodes CATSRSDNTGELFF.

This clonotype was picked up many times. V gene TRBV29-1 combines with J gene TRBJ2-3, with 11 bases identical to TRBD2. The CDR3 runs to 14 residues. With V trimmed by 4 bases and J by 3 bases, 3 bases remained unmatched. CDR1 and CDR2 (germline): SQVTM, ANQGSEA. The CDR3 DNA is TGCAGCGTTGTCACTAGCGGGAGAACAGATACGCAGTATTTT. Translation gives CSVVTSGRTDTQYF.

This clonotype has a count of ten or more. J is TRBJ2-2 and V is TRBV4-1; D remains ambiguous. CDR3 length: 15 amino acids. V was pared by 4 bases and J by 1 base, with 10 bases between. Germline V gives CDR1 MGHRA, CDR2 YSYEKL. CDR3 in amino acids: CASSRLLQNTGELFF. CDR3 bases: TGCGCCAGCAGCCGATTACTCCAGAACACCGGGGAGCTGTTTTTT.

This clonotype was seen a few times. This sequence joins TRBV7-9 and TRBJ2-7; D ambiguous. This CDR3 region has 14 residues. Germline V lookup: CDR1 SEHNR, CDR2 FQNEAQ (reference sequence). The V end was cut by 0 bases, the J end by 2 bases, with 8 bases between. DNA for the CDR3: TGTGCCAGCAGCTTAGCGCGGCAGCCCTACGAGCAGTACGTC. Protein product: CASSLARQPYEQYV.

The rearrangement links TRBV20-1 to TRBJ2-3; 8 bases match TRBD2. The CDR3 has 15 residues. CDR1 and CDR2 from the germline V gene are DFQATT and SNEGSKA (reference sequence). J was trimmed by 1 base and V by 5 bases; bases with no gene match: 8. CDR3 region: CSAFLLSGGTDTQYF. The CDR3 bases are TGCAGTGCTTTCCTCCTTAGCGGGGGCACAGATACGCAGTATTTT.

The chain has TRBV5-4 and TRBJ2-5; the D gene is possibly TRBD2 (6 bases). The germline V gene has CDR1 SGHNT and CDR2 YYREEE (reference sequence). The CDR3 covers 11 residues. Trimming stripped 10 bases from V and 5 bases from J, with 12 bases between. CDR3 amino acids: CAAHRGETQYF. The DNA for the CDR3 is TGTGCCGCTCACCGGGGGGAGACCCAGTACTTC.

This clonotype was detected ten times or more. CDR3 residues: CASSLGGSAGNTIYF. The DNA for the CDR3 is TGTGCCAGCAGCCTTGGTGGGTCAGCCGGAAACACCATATATTTT. The V call is TRBV27, the J call TRBJ1-3; D gene uncertain. Per germline, CDR1 MNHEY and CDR2 SMNVEV (reference sequence). The V end lost 6 bases, the J end lost 4 bases, and 16 bases lay between the germline ends. This CDR3 contains 15 residues.

There are many counts of this clonotype. The rearrangement uses TRBV10-3 and TRBJ1-4, with 9 bases aligning to TRBD1. The trim removed 6 bases at V and 3 bases at J, leaving 8 bases unmatched. The CDR3 is made up of 16 amino acids. Germline CDR1 is ENHRY and CDR2 is SYGVKD. CDR3 loop: CAISKGQGMPNEKLFF. DNA of the CDR3: TGTGCCATCAGCAAGGGACAGGGAATGCCTAATGAAAAACTGTTTTTT.